The 30 T cell receptor beta chains presented below share a single source sample, sequenced in a study of T cells in Graves' hyperthyroidism and ophthalmopathy. Amplification targeted TCR beta CDR3 regions from RNA transcripts. Primed by the HTBI set, a first-round RT-PCR was run on the TCR CDR3. TCRdb reprocessed the multiplex PCR reads via MiXCR and lists one record per CDR3 protein. The table has around 300,000 distinct CDR3 sequences, about 20% seen once; the top ten hold 64%. Sequencing was carried out using blood. The receptors here all came from a man aged 25 to 40 with Graves' ophthalmopathy.

This clonotype was seen ten or more times. The rearrangement uses TRBV30 and TRBJ1-5; no firm D call. V was pared by 0 bases and J by 6 bases, with 9 bases between. The germline V gene has CDR1 GTSNPN and CDR2 SVGIG (reference sequence). The CDR3 covers 13 residues. CDR3 sequence reads: CAWSVYPTQPQHF. As DNA, the CDR3 is TGTGCCTGGAGTGTCTACCCGACTCAGCCCCAGCATTTT.

In this sample, this clonotype turned up many times. The V and J genes are TRBV6-2 or TRBV6-3 and TRBJ2-3, with TRBD2 identical over 11 bases. The V gene end was trimmed by 4 bases and the J gene end by 0 bases; junction bases not matched to a gene: 0. CDR3 size: 15 residues. CDR1 and CDR2 (germline): MNHEY, SVGEGT. Here the CDR3 DNA reads TGTGCCAGCAGTTGGACTAGCGGGAGCACAGATACGCAGTATTTT. Translated, it gives CASSWTSGSTDTQYF.

This clonotype was detected a few times. The chain joins TRBV15 to TRBJ2-3, with no clear D. Trimming removed 0 bases from V and 6 bases from J, with 10 bases in between. Germline V gene data show CDR1 as LNHNV and CDR2 as YYDKDF (reference sequence). This CDR3 has 14 residues. The CDR3 DNA reads as TGTGCCACCAGCAGAGATCTTGCGGAGGATACGCAGTATTTT. The encoded protein is CATSRDLAEDTQYF.

This clonotype was counted a few times. The chain combines TRBV7-9 with TRBJ2-7; D uncertain. Between the trimmed V and J ends, which lost 0 bases and 3 bases, there was a span of 18 bases. CDR1 and CDR2 (germline): SEHNR, FQNEAQ (reference sequence). The CDR3 contains 17 residues. CDR3: CASSLAQLPQPDYEQYF. The CDR3 region has the DNA TGTGCCAGCAGCTTAGCTCAGCTTCCACAACCAGACTACGAGCAGTACTTC. Complete variable domain (other parts from reference TRBV7-9 and TRBJ2-7): DTGVSQNPRHKITKRGQNVTFRCDPISEHNRLYWYRQTLGQGPEFLTYFQNEAQLEKSRLLSDRFSAERPKGSFSTLEIQRTEQGDSAMYLCASSLAQLPQPDYEQYFGPGTRLTVT.

The chain is built from TRBV29-1 and TRBJ1-2; TRBD1 might be the D (5 bases). V was shortened by 1 base and J by 3 bases, with 9 bases between the two germline ends. The germline V gene has CDR1 SQVTM and CDR2 ANQGSEA. This CDR3 has 13 amino acids. In nucleotides, the CDR3 is TGCAGCGTTGAAGGGGACGGGGACTATGGCTACACCTTC. This codes for CSVEGDGDYGYTF.

The V call is TRBV19, the J call TRBJ1-2; D is unclear. Germline V CDR1 and CDR2: LNHDA, SQIVND (reference sequence). With 1 base removed from V and 7 bases from J, the gap between germline ends came to 13 bases. The CDR3 covers 14 residues. In DNA form, the CDR3 reads TGTGCCAGTAGTATAGGGCCCAACGGCGGTGGCTACACCTTC. It codes for CASSIGPNGGGYTF. Complete variable domain (other parts from reference TRBV19 and TRBJ1-2): DGGITQSPKYLFRKEGQNVTLSCEQNLNHDAMYWYRQDPGQGLRLIYYSQIVNDFQKGDIAEGYSVSREKKESFPLTVTSAQKNPTAFYLCASSIGPNGGGYTFGSGTRLTVV.

The chain is built from TRBV9 and TRBJ2-1, with a tentative D call TRBD2 (7 bases). The CDR3 runs to 15 residues. Germline V gene data show CDR1 as SGDLS and CDR2 as YYNGEE. Between the trimmed V and J ends, which lost 0 bases and 8 bases, there was a span of 15 bases. CDR3 residues: CASSVGGGRGDEQFF. In nucleotides, the CDR3 is TGTGCCAGCAGCGTAGGGGGGGGCCGGGGAGATGAGCAGTTCTTC.

This clonotype was counted at least ten times. Here the CDR3 reads CASSFGQGFYTF. DNA of the CDR3: TGTGCCAGCAGCTTCGGACAGGGATTCTACACCTTC. The chain employs TRBV7-8 and TRBJ1-2; 8 bases are shared with TRBD1. With V trimmed by 3 bases and J by 10 bases, 4 bases remained unmatched. This CDR3 spans 12 amino acids. Germline values: CDR1 SGHVS, CDR2 FQNEAQ.

This clonotype was seen repeatedly, ten times or more. V is TRBV30 and J is TRBJ1-2, with TRBD1 identical over 7 bases. This CDR3 is built from 14 residues. The junction had 7 bases not matched to a gene; V was cut back by 4 bases and J by 2 bases. Germline V gene lookup returns CDR1 GTSNPN and CDR2 SVGIG (reference sequence). CDR3 in DNA: TGTGCCTGGATATCACAGGGGTACAACTATGGCTACACCTTC. Its protein product is CAWISQGYNYGYTF.

This clonotype was detected a few times. V gene TRBV7-6 combines with J gene TRBJ2-1, with 8 bases lining up with TRBD2. Per germline, CDR1 SGHVS and CDR2 FNYEAQ. With V trimmed by 1 base and J by 6 bases, 5 bases remained unmatched. This CDR3 is 15 amino acids long. CDR3 loop: CASSLDPTSGNEQFF. The CDR3, as DNA: TGTGCCAGCAGCTTAGATCCTACTAGCGGCAATGAGCAGTTCTTC.

V gene TRBV6-2 or TRBV6-3 combines with J gene TRBJ1-5; D ambiguous. V gave up 10 bases and J gave up 5 bases, with 12 bases separating them. Germline CDR1 MNHEY, CDR2 SVGEGT. This CDR3 has 12 amino acids. The CDR3 is CATRTADQPQHF. CDR3 in DNA: TGTGCCACCCGGACGGCGGATCAGCCCCAGCATTTT.

This clonotype was counted between two and nine times. This chain joins TRBV4-2 and TRBJ2-7; D unclear. Trimming took off 0 bases at V and 6 bases at J, with 6 bases between the two ends. CDR1 is LGHNA and CDR2 is YNFKEQ in the germline V gene. The CDR3 contains 12 residues. For the CDR3, the DNA is TGTGCCAGCAGCCAAGATGAACGCGAGCAGTACTTC. Its protein product is CASSQDEREQYF.

This clonotype was seen only a few times. V gene TRBV5-1 combines with J gene TRBJ2-1; 9 bases are shared with TRBD1. V dropped 6 bases and J dropped 7; count of bases not matched to a gene: 5. The CDR3 runs to 13 residues. Germline V gene sequence: CDR1 SGHRS, CDR2 YFSETQ. This CDR3 is CASTRTGVNEQFF. The CDR3 coding sequence is TGCGCCAGCACCAGGACAGGGGTGAATGAGCAGTTCTTC.

This chain links TRBV24-1 with TRBJ2-3; the match to TRBD1 covers 8 bases. Germline V gives CDR1 KGHDR, CDR2 SFDVKD. CDR3 length: 15 residues. V was pared by 8 bases and J by 2 bases, with 8 bases of the junction left unmatched. The CDR3 DNA sequence: TGTGCCACCATGGACGACAGGGGCGTCACAGATACGCAGTATTTT. Translation: CATMDDRGVTDTQYF.

This clonotype was observed many times. The CDR3 here is CATRTSTSTDTQYF. The CDR3 region has the DNA TGTGCCACTAGGACTAGCACTAGCACAGATACGCAGTATTTT. The gene calls are TRBV2 and TRBJ2-3; TRBD2 agrees at 8 bases. Germline V lookup: CDR1 SNHLY, CDR2 FYNNEI. The CDR3 length is 14 residues. V lost 10 bases to trimming and J lost 0 bases; unmatched junction nucleotides: 6.

Only a few counts were recorded for this clonotype. The chain carries TRBV12-3 or TRBV12-4 and TRBJ1-5; D not resolved. The CDR3 is 15 residues long. V lost 5 bases, J lost 0 bases, and 11 bases lay in between. CDR3 in amino acids: CASSLGEYSNQPQHF. In DNA form, the CDR3 reads TGTGCCAGCAGTCTCGGGGAATATAGCAATCAGCCCCAGCATTTT.

V gene TRBV20-1 combines with J gene TRBJ1-6; a possible D gene is TRBD1 (5 bases). Germline CDR1 reads DFQATT; CDR2 reads SNEGSKA (reference sequence). There are 12 residues in the CDR3. Trimming left V 6 bases short and J 7 bases short, with 10 bases between. DNA for the CDR3: TGCAGTGCCGGGACGACGAATTCACCCCTCCACTTT. This translates into CSAGTTNSPLHF.

This clonotype came up a few times. The gene calls are TRBV20-1 and TRBJ2-7; D is perhaps TRBD2 (6 bases). The germline V and J ends were trimmed by 7 bases and 2 bases, with 15 bases remaining between them. Germline CDR1 reads DFQATT; CDR2 reads SNEGSKA (reference sequence). The CDR3 has 13 residues. The CDR3 here is CSGEDGGTYEQYF. The CDR3 nucleotides are TGCAGTGGGGAGGACGGTGGGACCTACGAGCAGTACTTC.

This clonotype was detected once. V usage is TRBV5-5 and J usage is TRBJ1-5; D gene uncertain. Germline assignment: CDR1 SGHKS and CDR2 YYEKEE (reference sequence). Trimming shortened V by 0 bases and J by 3 bases, and 13 bases separated the two germline ends. The CDR3 is made up of 16 amino acids. For the CDR3, the DNA is TGTGCCAGCAGCTTGGTTGTGTCGGCGGTCAATCAGCCCCAGCATTTT. Encoded protein: CASSLVVSAVNQPQHF.

This clonotype was found many times. The chain uses TRBV5-1 and TRBJ2-7, with TRBD1 matching over 9 bases. The V gene end was trimmed by 4 bases and the J gene end by 2 bases; junction bases not matched to a gene: 10. The germline V gene has CDR1 SGHRS and CDR2 YFSETQ. The CDR3 covers 16 residues. CDR3 loop: CASSITGQGTTYEQYF. CDR3 sequence (DNA): TGCGCCAGCAGCATAACTGGACAGGGGACGACCTACGAGCAGTACTTC.

This clonotype was counted ten times or more. V usage is TRBV27 and J usage is TRBJ2-3; D possibly corresponds to TRBD2 (6 bases). The V end was cut by 5 bases, the J end by 2 bases, with 17 bases between. There are 16 residues in the CDR3. The V gene's germline CDR1 is MNHEY and CDR2 SMNVEV (reference sequence). The chain's CDR3 is CASSPHGREDTDTQYF. CDR3 in DNA: TGTGCCAGCAGTCCCCATGGCAGGGAGGACACAGATACGCAGTATTTT.

This clonotype was observed many times. V is TRBV6-6 and J is TRBJ2-5; the match to TRBD2 covers 7 bases. V dropped 0 bases and J dropped 5; count of bases not matched to a gene: 3. This CDR3 contains 14 residues. Per the germline V gene, CDR1 is MNHNY and CDR2 is SVGAGI (reference sequence). The CDR3 coding sequence is TGTGCCAGCAGTTACTCACACGGGAGGGAGACCCAGTACTTC. Encoded protein: CASSYSHGRETQYF.

This clonotype was found a few times. The chain carries TRBV20-1 and TRBJ2-1; TRBD2 matches at 12 bases. CDR1 and CDR2 (germline): DFQATT, SNEGSKA (reference sequence). The CDR3 covers 21 residues. V shed 0 bases and J 1 base; nucleotides not matched to a gene: 16. The CDR3 DNA sequence: TGCAGTGCTAGAGATGCCCAGCTTCTAGCGGGAGGGCCCGGATCCTACAATGAGCAGTTCTTC. This sequence encodes CSARDAQLLAGGPGSYNEQFF.

This clonotype came up many times. V usage is TRBV19 and J usage is TRBJ1-2, with 8 bases identical to TRBD1. CDR3 length equals 14 residues. V lost 3 bases and J lost 4; bases outside the gene matches: 4. Germline CDR1 reads LNHDA; CDR2 reads SQIVND (reference sequence). In nucleotides, the CDR3 is TGTGCCAGTAGTATTACGGGACAGGTCTATGGCTACACCTTC. Translated: CASSITGQVYGYTF.

This chain joins TRBV20-1 and TRBJ2-3; 9 nucleotides agree with TRBD2. J gave up 2 bases and V 0 bases, and 6 bases lay outside the gene matches. CDR1 is DFQATT and CDR2 is SNEGSKA in the germline V gene (reference sequence). The CDR3 contains 16 residues. CDR3 amino acids: CSARDLLAGTTDTQYF. The DNA of the CDR3 is TGCAGTGCTAGAGATTTGCTAGCGGGAACCACAGATACGCAGTATTTT.

The chain is built from TRBV11-1 and TRBJ2-1; 7 positions match TRBD1. Germline V gene sequence: CDR1 SGHAT, CDR2 FQDESV (reference sequence). Trimming removed 10 bases from V and 6 bases from J; junction bases left unmatched: 9. The CDR3 extends over 13 amino acids. CDR3: CATNRGRANEQFF. The CDR3 DNA follows: TGTGCCACTAACAGGGGTCGAGCCAATGAGCAGTTCTTC.

This rearrangement joins TRBV9 to TRBJ1-1, with 7 bases matching TRBD1. V dropped 2 bases and J dropped 2; count of bases not matched to a gene: 3. The CDR3 covers 14 residues. Germline V gives CDR1 SGDLS, CDR2 YYNGEE. The CDR3 loop reads CASSVGQTNTEAFF. DNA for the CDR3: TGTGCCAGCAGCGTGGGACAGACCAACACTGAAGCTTTCTTT. The full variable domain, rest sourced from reference TRBV9 and TRBJ1-1, is DSGVTQTPKHLITATGQRVTLRCSPRSGDLSVYWYQQSLDQGLQFLIQYYNGEERAKGNILERFSAQQFPDLHSELNLSSLELGDSALYFCASSVGQTNTEAFFGQGTRLTVV.

The V gene is TRBV18, the J gene TRBJ2-7, with D uncertain. From germline, CDR1 is KGHSH and CDR2 LQKENI. The CDR3 loop spans 15 amino acids. Trimming stripped 2 bases from V and 2 bases from J, with 13 bases between. CDR3 in amino acids: CASSPTPLRTYEQYF. Here the CDR3 DNA reads TGTGCCAGCTCACCAACTCCCCTCAGAACCTACGAGCAGTACTTC.

This clonotype was counted once. The rearrangement uses TRBV27 and TRBJ2-7; 7 bases fit TRBD1. V dropped 4 bases and J dropped 0; count of bases not matched to a gene: 9. Germline CDR1 and CDR2: MNHEY and SMNVEV (reference sequence). CDR3 length: 16 amino acids. CDR3 sequence reads: CASSSYSGTDSYEQYF. As DNA, the CDR3 is TGTGCCAGCAGTTCATACTCCGGGACAGACTCCTACGAGCAGTACTTC.

This clonotype was picked up a small number of times. This chain links TRBV27 with TRBJ1-1; the D gene is possibly TRBD1 (5 bases). Trimming took 1 base from V and 1 from J, leaving 13 bases between them. This CDR3 is built from 16 residues. Looked up from germline, CDR1 is MNHEY and CDR2 is SMNVEV (reference sequence). In DNA form, the CDR3 reads TGTGCCAGCAGTTTATATTGGTCAGGGAGGAACACTGAAGCTTTCTTT. It encodes CASSLYWSGRNTEAFF.